This TCR beta chain was sequenced for a study of blood T cell repertoires in COVID-19. At the level of the study: PBMCs, B-cell-depleted T cells, or T cells provided the cDNA or gDNA that made up the material.

In the source study's methods: Estimated nucleated cell counts came from reference gene primer amplification. Sequencing was performed with immunoSEQ multiplex PCR; in TCRdb, only in-frame clones are kept and a portion is missing. V, J and clone size derive from that table, while D and trimming were established from the DNA sequence. Here the sample spans roughly 180,000 clones, roughly 81% being singletons. With V trimmed by 9 bases and J by 6 bases, 7 bases remained unmatched. CDR3 length: 13 residues. Germline lookup yields CDR1 MNHEY and CDR2 SVGAGI. The sample consisted of peripheral blood. The source is a woman aged 50 to 60 with COVID-19, enrolled during active disease. The gene calls are TRBV6-5 and TRBJ1-4, with 7 nucleotides matching TRBD1. The CDR3 bases are TGTGCCAGTTACAGGGGAGTTGATGAAAAACTGTTTTTT. Translating gives CASYRGVDEKLFF.